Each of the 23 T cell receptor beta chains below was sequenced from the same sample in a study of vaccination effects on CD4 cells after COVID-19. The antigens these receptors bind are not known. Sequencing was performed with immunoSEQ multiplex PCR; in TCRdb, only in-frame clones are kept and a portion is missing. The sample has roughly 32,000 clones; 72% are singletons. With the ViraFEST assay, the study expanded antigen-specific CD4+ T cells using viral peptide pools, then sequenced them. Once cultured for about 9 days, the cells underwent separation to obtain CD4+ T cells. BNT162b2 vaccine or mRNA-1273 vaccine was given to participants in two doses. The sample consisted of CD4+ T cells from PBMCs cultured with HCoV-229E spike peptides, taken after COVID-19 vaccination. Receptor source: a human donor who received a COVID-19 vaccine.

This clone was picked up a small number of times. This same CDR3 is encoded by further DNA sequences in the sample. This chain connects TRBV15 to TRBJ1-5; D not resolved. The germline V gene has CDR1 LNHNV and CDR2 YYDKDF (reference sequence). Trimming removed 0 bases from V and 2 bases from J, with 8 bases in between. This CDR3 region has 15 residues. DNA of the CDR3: TGTGCCACCAGCAGAGATCCGGGTGGCAATCAGCCCCAGCATTTT. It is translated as CATSRDPGGNQPQHF. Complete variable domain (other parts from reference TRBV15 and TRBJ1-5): DAMVIQNPRYQVTQFGKPVTLSCSQTLNHNVMYWYQQKSSQAPKLLFHYYDKDFNNEADTPDNFQSRRPNTSFCFLDIRSPGLGDTAMYLCATSRDPGGNQPQHFGDGTRLSIL.

In nucleotides, the CDR3 is TGTGCCAGCAGTACGGGGGTTTCGTATGGCTACACCTTC. Its protein is CASSTGVSYGYTF. The rearrangement uses TRBV25-1 and TRBJ1-2; D might be TRBD1 (5 bases). The CDR3 is 13 amino acids. Trimming removed 5 bases at V and 5 bases at J, with 12 bases between. Germline V gives CDR1 MGHDK, CDR2 SYGVNS.

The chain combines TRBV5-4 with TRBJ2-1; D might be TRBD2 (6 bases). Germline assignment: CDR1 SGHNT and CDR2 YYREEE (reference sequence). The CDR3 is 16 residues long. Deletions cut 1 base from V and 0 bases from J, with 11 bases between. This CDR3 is CASSLRRGSSYNEQFF. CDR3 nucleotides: TGTGCCAGCAGCTTGCGGCGGGGCTCCTCCTACAATGAGCAGTTCTTC.

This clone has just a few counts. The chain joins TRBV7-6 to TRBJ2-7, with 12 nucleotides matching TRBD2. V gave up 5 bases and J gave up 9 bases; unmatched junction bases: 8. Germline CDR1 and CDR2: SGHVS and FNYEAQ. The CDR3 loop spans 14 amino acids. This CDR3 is CASSKTSGSLSQYF. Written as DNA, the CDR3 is TGTGCCAGCAGCAAGACTAGCGGGAGTTTATCGCAGTACTTC.

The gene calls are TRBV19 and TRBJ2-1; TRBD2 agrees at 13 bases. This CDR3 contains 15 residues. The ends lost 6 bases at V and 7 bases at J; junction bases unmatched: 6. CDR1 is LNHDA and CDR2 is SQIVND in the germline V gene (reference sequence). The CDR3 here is CASSTLAGGPNEQFF. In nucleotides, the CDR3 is TGTGCCAGTAGCACACTAGCGGGAGGGCCGAATGAGCAGTTCTTC.

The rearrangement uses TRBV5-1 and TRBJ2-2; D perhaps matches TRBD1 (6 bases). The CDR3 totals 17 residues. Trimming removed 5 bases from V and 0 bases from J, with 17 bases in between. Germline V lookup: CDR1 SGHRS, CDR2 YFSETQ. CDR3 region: CASSPGVTASNTGELFF. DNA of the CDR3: TGCGCCAGCAGTCCAGGGGTAACCGCGTCGAACACCGGGGAGCTGTTTTTT.

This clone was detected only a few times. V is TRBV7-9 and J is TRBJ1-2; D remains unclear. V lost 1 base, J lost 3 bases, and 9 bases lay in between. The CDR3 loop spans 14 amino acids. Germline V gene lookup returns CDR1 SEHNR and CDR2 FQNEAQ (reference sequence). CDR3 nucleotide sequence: TGTGCCAGCAGCTTAGAATCGGGGTACTATGGCTACACCTTC. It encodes CASSLESGYYGYTF.

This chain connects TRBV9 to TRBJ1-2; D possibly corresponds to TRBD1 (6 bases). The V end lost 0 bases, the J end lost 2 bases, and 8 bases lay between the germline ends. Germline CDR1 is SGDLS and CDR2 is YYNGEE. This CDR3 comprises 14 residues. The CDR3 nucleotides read TGTGCCAGCAGCGTAGGCAGGGGAAACTATGGCTACACCTTC. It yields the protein CASSVGRGNYGYTF.

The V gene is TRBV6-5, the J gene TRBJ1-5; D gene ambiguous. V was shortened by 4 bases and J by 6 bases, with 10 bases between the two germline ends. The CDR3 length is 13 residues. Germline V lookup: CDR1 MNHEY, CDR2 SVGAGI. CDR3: CASSSPGLQPQHF. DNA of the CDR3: TGTGCCAGCAGTTCTCCCGGCCTTCAGCCCCAGCATTTT.

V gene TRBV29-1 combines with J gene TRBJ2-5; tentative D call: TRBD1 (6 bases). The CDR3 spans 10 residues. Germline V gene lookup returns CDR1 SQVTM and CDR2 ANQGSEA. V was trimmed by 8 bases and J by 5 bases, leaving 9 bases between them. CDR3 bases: TGCAGCTCTAGGGGGGAGACCCAGTACTTC. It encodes CSSRGETQYF.

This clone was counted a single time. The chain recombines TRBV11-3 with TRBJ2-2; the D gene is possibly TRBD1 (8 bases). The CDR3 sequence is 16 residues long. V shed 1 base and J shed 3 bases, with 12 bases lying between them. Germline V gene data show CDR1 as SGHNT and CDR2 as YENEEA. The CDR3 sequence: CASSLGTGRDTGELFF. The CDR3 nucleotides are TGTGCCAGCAGCTTAGGGACAGGGAGGGACACCGGGGAGCTGTTTTTT.

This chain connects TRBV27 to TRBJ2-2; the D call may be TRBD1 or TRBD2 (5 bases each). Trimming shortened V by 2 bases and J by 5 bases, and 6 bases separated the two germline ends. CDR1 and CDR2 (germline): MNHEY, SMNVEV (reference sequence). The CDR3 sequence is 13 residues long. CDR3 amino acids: CASSLGGTGELFF. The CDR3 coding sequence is TGTGCCAGCAGTTTAGGGGGAACCGGGGAGCTGTTTTTT.

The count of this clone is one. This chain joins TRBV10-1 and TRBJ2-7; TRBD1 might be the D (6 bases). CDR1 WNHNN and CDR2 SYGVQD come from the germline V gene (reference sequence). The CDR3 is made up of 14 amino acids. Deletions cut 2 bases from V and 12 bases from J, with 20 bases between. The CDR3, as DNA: TGCGCCAGCAGTGAGCAACAGGGTGGAACTTTTCTGTACTTC. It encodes CASSEQQGGTFLYF.

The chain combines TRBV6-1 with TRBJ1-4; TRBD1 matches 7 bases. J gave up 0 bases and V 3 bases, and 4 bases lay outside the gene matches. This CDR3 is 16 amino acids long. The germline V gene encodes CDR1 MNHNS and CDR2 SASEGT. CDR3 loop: CASSDGQAPTNEKLFF. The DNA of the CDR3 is TGTGCCAGCAGTGATGGACAGGCGCCAACTAATGAAAAACTGTTTTTT.

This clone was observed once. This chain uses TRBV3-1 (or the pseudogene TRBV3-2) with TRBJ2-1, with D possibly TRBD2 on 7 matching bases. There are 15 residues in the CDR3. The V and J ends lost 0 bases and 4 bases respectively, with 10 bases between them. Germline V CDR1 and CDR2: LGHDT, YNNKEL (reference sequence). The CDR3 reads CASSQEAGAYNEQFF. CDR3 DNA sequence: TGTGCCAGCAGCCAAGAGGCGGGGGCGTACAATGAGCAGTTCTTC.

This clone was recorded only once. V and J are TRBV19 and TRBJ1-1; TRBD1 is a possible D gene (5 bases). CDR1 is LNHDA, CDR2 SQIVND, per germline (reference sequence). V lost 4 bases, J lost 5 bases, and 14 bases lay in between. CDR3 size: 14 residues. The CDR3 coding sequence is TGTGCCAGTAGTACGGAGGCAGGGAATACTGAAGCTTTCTTT. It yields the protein CASSTEAGNTEAFF. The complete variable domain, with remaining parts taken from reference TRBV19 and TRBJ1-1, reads DGGITQSPKYLFRKEGQNVTLSCEQNLNHDAMYWYRQDPGQGLRLIYYSQIVNDFQKGDIAEGYSVSREKKESFPLTVTSAQKNPTAFYLCASSTEAGNTEAFFGQGTRLTVV.

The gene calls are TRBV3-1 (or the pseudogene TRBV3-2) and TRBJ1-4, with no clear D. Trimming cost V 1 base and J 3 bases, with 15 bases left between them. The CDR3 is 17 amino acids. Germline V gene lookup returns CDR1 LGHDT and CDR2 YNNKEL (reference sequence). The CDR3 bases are TGTGCCAGCAGCCAAGGACGGTGGGAAAAAGCTAATGAAAAACTGTTTTTT. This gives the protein CASSQGRWEKANEKLFF.

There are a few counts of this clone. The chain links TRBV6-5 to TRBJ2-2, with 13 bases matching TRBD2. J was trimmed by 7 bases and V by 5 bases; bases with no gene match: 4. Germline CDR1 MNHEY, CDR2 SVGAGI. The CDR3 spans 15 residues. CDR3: CASSRGLAGVGELFF. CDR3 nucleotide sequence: TGTGCCAGCAGTAGAGGACTAGCGGGAGTCGGGGAGCTGTTTTTT.

The CDR3 spells CASSEATGHNQPQHF. The DNA for the CDR3 is TGTGCCAGCAGTGAAGCGACAGGACACAATCAGCCCCAGCATTTT. The chain carries TRBV6-1 and TRBJ1-5, with D perhaps TRBD1 (6 bases). V was shortened by 0 bases and J by 3 bases, with 9 bases between the two germline ends. Looked up from germline, CDR1 is MNHNS and CDR2 is SASEGT. The CDR3 is made up of 15 amino acids.

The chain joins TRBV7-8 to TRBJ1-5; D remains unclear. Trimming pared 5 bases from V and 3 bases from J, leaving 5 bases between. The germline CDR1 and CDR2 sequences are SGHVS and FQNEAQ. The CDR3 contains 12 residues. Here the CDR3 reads CASSLDNQPQHF. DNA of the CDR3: TGTGCCAGCAGCCTCGACAATCAGCCCCAGCATTTT.

For the CDR3, the DNA is TGTGCCAGCAGCCAAGGGGGACTAAAGACCTACGAGCAGTACTTC. Translating gives CASSQGGLKTYEQYF. The V call is TRBV4-2, the J call TRBJ2-7; 7 positions match TRBD2. J gave up 2 bases and V 1 base, and 5 bases lay outside the gene matches. There are 15 residues in the CDR3. The germline CDR1 and CDR2 sequences are LGHNA and YNFKEQ.

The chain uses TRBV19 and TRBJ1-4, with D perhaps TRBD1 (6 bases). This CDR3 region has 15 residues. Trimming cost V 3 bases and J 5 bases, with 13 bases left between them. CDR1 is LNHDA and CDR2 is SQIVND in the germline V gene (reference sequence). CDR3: CASSMEGDPNEKLFF. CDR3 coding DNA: TGTGCCAGTAGTATGGAGGGGGACCCCAATGAAAAACTGTTTTTT.

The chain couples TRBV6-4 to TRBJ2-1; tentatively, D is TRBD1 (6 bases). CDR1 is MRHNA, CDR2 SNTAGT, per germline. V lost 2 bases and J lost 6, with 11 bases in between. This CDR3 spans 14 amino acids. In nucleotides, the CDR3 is TGTGCCAGCAGTGACGAACAGGGTAGCAATGAGCAGTTCTTC. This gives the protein CASSDEQGSNEQFF.